Following are 30 T cell receptor beta chains from one sample sequenced in a study of blood T cell repertoires in COVID-19. Some clones are missing from TCRdb's copy, which holds only in-frame ones; the method was immunoSEQ multiplex PCR. The profile shows some 400,000 clones, about 90% of them singletons. Sequences were obtained from peripheral blood. Receptors originate from a man aged 18 to 29 with active or convalescent COVID-19.

The chain couples TRBV9 to TRBJ2-1, with 7 bases identical to TRBD1. This CDR3 region has 15 residues. Germline V gene lookup returns CDR1 SGDLS and CDR2 YYNGEE. With V trimmed by 0 bases and J by 4 bases, 4 bases remained unmatched. The CDR3 region is CASSVGTGTYNEQFF. The CDR3 bases are TGTGCCAGCAGCGTAGGGACAGGTACTTACAATGAGCAGTTCTTC.

The chain employs TRBV9 and TRBJ2-1, with 10 bases fitting TRBD1. Germline values: CDR1 SGDLS, CDR2 YYNGEE. The ends lost 0 bases at V and 7 bases at J; junction bases unmatched: 13. The CDR3 spans 18 residues. CDR3 bases: TGTGCCAGCAGCGTAGGGGGAGGGACAGGGGCTAATACAAATGAGCAGTTCTTC. Protein: CASSVGGGTGANTNEQFF.

As regards this clone: This CDR3 is also generated by other DNA sequences in the sample. The V call is TRBV5-1, the J call TRBJ2-7, with a possible D match to TRBD2 (6 bases). Germline values: CDR1 SGHRS, CDR2 YFSETQ. The length of the CDR3 is 14 residues. V was clipped by 0 bases and J by 1 base, with 8 bases between them. The CDR3 sequence: CASSLGGGSYEQYF. As DNA, the CDR3 is TGCGCCAGCAGCTTGGGGGGAGGATCCTACGAGCAGTACTTC.

The chain uses TRBV14 and TRBJ2-5; 10 bases map to TRBD2. The CDR3 sequence is 16 residues long. Germline V gene data show CDR1 as SGHDN and CDR2 as FVKESK. V was pared by 5 bases and J by 4 bases, with 10 bases of the junction left unmatched. Here the CDR3 DNA reads TGTGCCAGCAGCGATCGAGCTAGCGGGAGTACAGAGACCCAGTACTTC. As protein: CASSDRASGSTETQYF.

The rearrangement links TRBV6-5 to TRBJ2-7; the D gene is possibly TRBD1 (6 bases). Germline CDR1 MNHEY, CDR2 SVGAGI. The V and J ends lost 4 bases and 2 bases respectively, with 12 bases between them. CDR3 length: 14 residues. The CDR3 spells CASSSRTVTYEQYF. In DNA form, the CDR3 reads TGTGCCAGCAGTTCTAGGACAGTGACCTACGAGCAGTACTTC.

The CDR3 sequence: CASSQASGMGDTQYF. In nucleotides, the CDR3 is TGTGCCAGCAGTCAGGCTAGCGGGATGGGGGATACGCAGTATTTT. The chain combines TRBV3-1 (or the pseudogene TRBV3-2) with TRBJ2-3; 9 bases match TRBD2. Germline loops: CDR1 LGHDT, CDR2 YNNKEL (reference sequence). After removal of 6 bases from V and 6 bases from J, the junction contained 10 bases not matched to a gene. There are 15 residues in the CDR3.

This clone was detected a few times. This chain connects TRBV9 to TRBJ1-2; a weak D match, TRBD1 (5 bases). V dropped 0 bases and J dropped 4 bases, with 10 bases sitting between them. The germline V gene encodes CDR1 SGDLS and CDR2 YYNGEE. The CDR3 extends over 14 amino acids. The CDR3 nucleotides are TGTGCCAGCAGCGTAGCGGAGGGGATCTATGGCTACACCTTC. It translates to CASSVAEGIYGYTF. The full variable domain, completed using reference TRBV9 and TRBJ1-2, is DSGVTQTPKHLITATGQRVTLRCSPRSGDLSVYWYQQSLDQGLQFLIQYYNGEERAKGNILERFSAQQFPDLHSELNLSSLELGDSALYFCASSVAEGIYGYTFGSGTRLTVV.

The V call is TRBV2, the J call TRBJ1-6; 8 nucleotides match TRBD1. CDR1 is SNHLY and CDR2 is FYNNEI in the germline V gene. V shed 3 bases, J shed 13 bases, and the junction held 11 bases outside the gene matches. This CDR3 contains 15 residues. CDR3 loop: CASSDVTGDRRPLHF. CDR3 nucleotide sequence: TGTGCCAGCAGTGACGTGACAGGGGATCGTCGGCCCCTCCACTTT. Filled out from reference TRBV2 and TRBJ1-6, the complete variable domain reads EPEVTQTPSHQVTQMGQEVILRCVPISNHLYFYWYRQILGQKVEFLVSFYNNEISEKSEIFDDQFSVERPDGSNFTLKIRSTKLEDSAMYFCASSDVTGDRRPLHFGNGTRLTVT.

This chain connects TRBV28 to TRBJ1-2; D is undetermined. V gave up 4 bases and J gave up 6 bases, with 12 bases separating them. The CDR3 spans 13 residues. CDR1 is MDHEN, CDR2 SYDVKM, per germline. CDR3 residues: CASSSPPGNGYTF. Written as DNA, the CDR3 is TGTGCCAGCAGTTCCCCCCCGGGGAATGGCTACACCTTC.

V gene TRBV11-2 combines with J gene TRBJ1-1; 7 nucleotides line up with TRBD1. The CDR3 totals 15 residues. The germline CDR1 and CDR2 sequences are SGHAT and FQNNGV. V gave up 1 base and J gave up 2 bases; unmatched junction bases: 4. The CDR3 here is CASSLGDRLNTEAFF. The CDR3 nucleotides read TGTGCCAGCAGCTTAGGGGACAGACTAAACACTGAAGCTTTCTTT.

This clone was counted once. The rearrangement joins TRBV5-8 to TRBJ2-3; D perhaps matches TRBD1 (5 bases). Trimming took off 3 bases at V and 0 bases at J, with 14 bases between the two ends. The CDR3 extends over 16 amino acids. CDR1 is SGHTS and CDR2 is YDEGEE in the germline V gene. The CDR3 is CASSSRVVGSTDTQYF. The CDR3 coding sequence is TGTGCCAGCAGCTCCAGGGTGGTGGGAAGCACAGATACGCAGTATTTT.

This chain's CDR3 is CARAGGNTEAFF. The CDR3 DNA sequence: TGCGCCCGGGCAGGGGGCAACACTGAAGCTTTCTTT. The chain employs TRBV23-1 and TRBJ1-1, with 8 bases that match TRBD1. Being an ORF, TRBV23-1 has a function that is uncertain. The CDR3 length is 12 residues. V was clipped by 11 bases and J by 2 bases; unmatched bases: 4.

The chain carries TRBV11-2 and TRBJ2-7; 7 positions agree with TRBD2. J gave up 2 bases and V 8 bases, and 21 bases lay outside the gene matches. The length of the CDR3 is 18 residues. From germline, CDR1 is SGHAT and CDR2 FQNNGV. For the CDR3, the DNA is TGTGCCAGCGCCCTCGGGGGGAAACGGTCGGCGGAAACCTACGAGCAGTACTTC. Encoded protein: CASALGGKRSAETYEQYF.

This clone is a singleton in its sample. The chain employs TRBV19 and TRBJ2-4; a possible D gene is TRBD2 (7 bases). CDR1 and CDR2 from the germline V gene are LNHDA and SQIVND (reference sequence). The ends were cut back, 3 bases at V and 0 bases at J, with 27 bases in the middle. The CDR3 has 21 residues. The DNA of the CDR3 is TGTGCCAGTAGTATTACCGTGGTAATGGGGGGGGGCGATCTAGCCAAAAACATTCAGTACTTC. Protein sequence: CASSITVVMGGGDLAKNIQYF.

The chain uses TRBV5-6 and TRBJ1-5; no clear D. CDR1 SGHDT and CDR2 YYEEEE come from the germline V gene. The CDR3 sequence is 15 residues long. The ends were cut back, 0 bases at V and 3 bases at J, with 10 bases in the middle. The CDR3 nucleotides read TGTGCCAGCAGCTTGGCCGGCGACTACAATCAGCCCCAGCATTTT. Encoded protein: CASSLAGDYNQPQHF.

This chain uses TRBV5-8 with TRBJ1-5; 10 bases fit TRBD1. The germline CDR1 and CDR2 sequences are SGHTS and YDEGEE. This CDR3 is built from 15 residues. J was trimmed by 7 bases and V by 5 bases; bases with no gene match: 9. In nucleotides, the CDR3 is TGTGCCAGCAGACGCGGACAGGGGGTTGAGCAGCCCCAGCATTTT. This sequence encodes CASRRGQGVEQPQHF.

This rearrangement joins TRBV15 to TRBJ2-1; TRBD2 matches 13 bases. In germline, CDR1 is LNHNV, CDR2 YYDKDF (reference sequence). V shed 1 base, J shed 9 bases, and the junction held 6 bases outside the gene matches. CDR3 length equals 16 residues. The CDR3 nucleotides read TGTGCCACCAGCAGAGTTACTAGCGGGAGGGCCGGTGAGCAGTTCTTC. It yields the protein CATSRVTSGRAGEQFF.

The CDR3 loop reads CATSRPYSYEQYF. Here the CDR3 DNA reads TGTGCCACCAGCAGGCCCTATTCCTACGAGCAGTACTTC. The V and J genes are TRBV15 and TRBJ2-7; D is uncertain. V was clipped by 3 bases and J by 1 base, with 7 bases between them. CDR3 length: 13 amino acids. CDR1 and CDR2 (germline): LNHNV, YYDKDF (reference sequence).

The rearrangement links TRBV28 to TRBJ1-2; D gene unclear. Germline-derived CDR1 and CDR2 are MDHEN and SYDVKM. The CDR3 runs to 12 residues. The V end was cut by 4 bases, the J end by 8 bases, with 11 bases between. In nucleotides, the CDR3 is TGTGCCAGCAGTTCGGCCGGGGTAGGCTACACCTTC. Translated: CASSSAGVGYTF.

This sequence joins TRBV7-9 and TRBJ2-2; tentatively, D is TRBD2 (6 bases). V was cut by 9 bases and J by 1 base, with 15 bases left in between. This CDR3 contains 15 residues. Germline values: CDR1 SEHNR, CDR2 FQNEAQ (reference sequence). This CDR3 reads CASRRGGENTGELFF. The CDR3 bases are TGTGCCAGTCGTAGGGGCGGGGAGAACACCGGGGAGCTGTTTTTT.

J is TRBJ2-3 and V is TRBV7-9; TRBD1 is a possible D gene (6 bases). Germline lookup yields CDR1 SEHNR and CDR2 FQNEAQ (reference sequence). The CDR3 runs 13 residues. Trimming removed 0 bases from V and 5 bases from J, with 6 bases in between. The CDR3 bases are TGTGCCAGCAGCTTAGCAGGGGGAGATACGCAGTATTTT. It translates to CASSLAGGDTQYF.

The chain uses TRBV19 and TRBJ1-2; D is uncertain. Germline V lookup: CDR1 LNHDA, CDR2 SQIVND (reference sequence). This CDR3 is built from 13 residues. The V and J ends lost 7 bases and 0 bases respectively, with 9 bases between them. DNA for the CDR3: TGTGCCAGTACGGGAAGGTCTAACTATGGCTACACCTTC. Translation gives CASTGRSNYGYTF.

In DNA form, the CDR3 reads TGTGCCAGCACAGACGGCTTGGTGAGGACTGAAGCTTTCTTT. This encodes CASTDGLVRTEAFF. V and J are TRBV2 and TRBJ1-1; D ambiguous. Germline V gene lookup returns CDR1 SNHLY and CDR2 FYNNEI. This CDR3 region has 14 residues. V was cut by 7 bases and J by 5 bases, with 17 bases left in between.

The J gene is TRBJ2-3, the V gene TRBV7-2, with 9 bases aligning to TRBD2. The CDR3 has 17 residues. CDR1 and CDR2 (germline): SGHTA, FQGNSA. Unmatched junction bases numbered 12, after V lost 5 bases and J lost 3 bases. This CDR3 reads CASSQHGAGGLTDTQYF. Here the CDR3 DNA reads TGTGCCAGCAGCCAGCACGGGGCGGGGGGGCTTACAGATACGCAGTATTTT.

This rearrangement joins TRBV3-1 (or the pseudogene TRBV3-2) to TRBJ1-2; 7 nucleotides align to TRBD1. The CDR3 extends over 13 amino acids. Trimming cost V 5 bases and J 2 bases; bases outside gene matches: 2. CDR1 LGHDT and CDR2 YNNKEL come from the germline V gene (reference sequence). In DNA, the CDR3 is TGTGCCAGCAGCGAGGGACAGAACTATGGCTACACCTTC. Its protein is CASSEGQNYGYTF.

The CDR3 DNA reads as TGTGCCAGCAGCGTAGAAGCTAGCGGGAGTTTCGAGCAGTACTTC. Protein: CASSVEASGSFEQYF. The chain employs TRBV9 and TRBJ2-7, with TRBD2 matching over 10 bases. After removal of 0 bases from V and 6 bases from J, the junction contained 6 bases not matched to a gene. Per germline, CDR1 SGDLS and CDR2 YYNGEE. There are 15 residues in the CDR3. Using reference TRBV9 and TRBJ2-7 for the parts outside the CDR3, the full variable domain is DSGVTQTPKHLITATGQRVTLRCSPRSGDLSVYWYQQSLDQGLQFLIQYYNGEERAKGNILERFSAQQFPDLHSELNLSSLELGDSALYFCASSVEASGSFEQYFGPGTRLTVT.

Only one count was recorded for this clone. The chain is built from TRBV15 and TRBJ2-5, with 9 bases matching TRBD2. After removal of 6 bases from V and 5 bases from J, the junction contained 4 bases not matched to a gene. Germline CDR1 and CDR2: LNHNV and YYDKDF (reference sequence). This CDR3 is built from 13 residues. The CDR3 region is CATSSGSWETQYF. In DNA form, the CDR3 reads TGTGCCACCAGTAGCGGGAGTTGGGAGACCCAGTACTTC.

In this sample, this clone turned up a few times. CDR3 region: CASSPTGTDYYGYTF. The DNA of the CDR3 is TGTGCCAGCTCACCAACCGGGACAGACTACTATGGCTACACCTTC. The V gene is TRBV18, the J gene TRBJ1-2, with TRBD1 matching 7 bases. The CDR3 contains 15 residues. Per germline, CDR1 KGHSH and CDR2 LQKENI. The ends lost 2 bases at V and 3 bases at J; junction bases unmatched: 6. Full variable domain (rest looked up from reference TRBV18 and TRBJ1-2): NAGVMQNPRHLVRRRGQEARLRCSPMKGHSHVYWYRQLPEEGLKFMVYLQKENIIDESGMPKERFSAEFPKEGPSILRIQQVVRGDSAAYFCASSPTGTDYYGYTFGSGTRLTVV.

In its sample, this clone was seen a few times. This chain uses TRBV5-5 with TRBJ1-6; D unresolved. V lost 0 bases, J lost 1 base, and 8 bases lay in between. Germline-derived CDR1 and CDR2 are SGHKS and YYEKEE (reference sequence). The CDR3 covers 16 residues. For the CDR3, the DNA is TGTGCCAGCAGCTTGGCCCAACATTCCTATAATTCACCCCTCCACTTT. It is translated as CASSLAQHSYNSPLHF.

This chain uses TRBV5-1 with TRBJ2-2; TRBD2 matches at 9 bases. The junction had 6 bases not matched to a gene; V was cut back by 4 bases and J by 2 bases. In germline, CDR1 is SGHRS, CDR2 YFSETQ. This CDR3 region has 16 residues. The CDR3 DNA is TGCGCCAGCAGCCCCGGACTAGCGTTTAACACCGGGGAGCTGTTTTTT. Its translation is CASSPGLAFNTGELFF.